Listed here are 2 T cell receptor beta chains from one sample, sequenced in a study of T cell responses to AZD1222 COVID-19 vaccine. This table comes from immunoSEQ multiplex PCR, and its TCRdb copy is limited to in-frame clones, with some not included. The sample has approximately 67,000 clones; 83% are singletons. The sample here was peripheral blood, taken 28 days after the second AZD1222 dose. The source is an adult who received the AZD1222 COVID-19 vaccine.

The rearrangement uses TRBV18 and TRBJ2-7; D may match TRBD1 or TRBD2 (5 bases each). This CDR3 spans 17 amino acids. V was pared by 1 base and J by 2 bases, with 18 bases between. Germline CDR1 is KGHSH and CDR2 is LQKENI. The CDR3 protein is CASSPRSGARFPYEQYF. The CDR3 DNA follows: TGTGCCAGCTCACCACGATCCGGGGCCAGATTCCCCTACGAGCAGTACTTC.

The chain employs TRBV6-2 or TRBV6-3 and TRBJ2-5; TRBD1 matches 7 bases. The CDR3 loop spans 13 amino acids. Trimming removed 6 bases from V and 1 base from J; junction bases left unmatched: 2. Germline V gene sequence: CDR1 MNHEY, CDR2 SVGEGT. The CDR3 sequence is CASSRTGQETQYF. The CDR3 nucleotides read TGTGCCAGCAGCCGGACAGGCCAAGAGACCCAGTACTTC.